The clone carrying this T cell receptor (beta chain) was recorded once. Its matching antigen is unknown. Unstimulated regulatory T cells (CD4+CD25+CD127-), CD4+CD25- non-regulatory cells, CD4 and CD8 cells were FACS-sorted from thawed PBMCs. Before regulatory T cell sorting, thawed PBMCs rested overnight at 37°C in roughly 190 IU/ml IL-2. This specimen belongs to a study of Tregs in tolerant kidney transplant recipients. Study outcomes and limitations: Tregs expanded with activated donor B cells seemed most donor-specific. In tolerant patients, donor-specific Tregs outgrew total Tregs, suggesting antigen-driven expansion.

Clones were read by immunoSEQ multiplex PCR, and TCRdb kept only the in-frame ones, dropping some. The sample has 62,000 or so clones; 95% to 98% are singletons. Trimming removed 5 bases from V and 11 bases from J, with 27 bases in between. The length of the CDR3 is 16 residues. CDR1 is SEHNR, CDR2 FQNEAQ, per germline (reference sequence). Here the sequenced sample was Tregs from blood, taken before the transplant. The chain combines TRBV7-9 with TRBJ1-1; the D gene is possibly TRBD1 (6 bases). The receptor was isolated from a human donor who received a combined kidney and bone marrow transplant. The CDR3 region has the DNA TGTGCCAGCAGCCCGCCGCTTGGGACCAGGGGCTTGGGCGCTTTCTTT. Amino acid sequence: CASSPPLGTRGLGAFF.